Presented here are 5 T cell receptor beta chains from one specimen sequenced in a study of identical twins (dated by TCRdb to 2016 to 2017). The method behind the library was 5' RACE. Sequencing instrument: Illumina HiSeq 2000. The public sequencing data were trimmed at Q25 with fastp and processed into clonotypes with MiXCR by TCRdb, which kept only in-frame beta chains. Every distinct CDR3 protein forms one entry, paired with its most common genes and DNA. The table for this sample lists 1.5 million to 2 million distinct CDR3 sequences; about 32% of them were counted only once. Together, the top ten hold around 0.25% of the sample. The sequenced material came from cord blood. The source of these receptors is a newborn girl in good health.

The CDR3 DNA follows: TGTGCCAGCAGCGTGGGACAGGGGTACCAAGAGACCCAGTACTTC. This translates into CASSVGQGYQETQYF. The rearrangement links TRBV9 to TRBJ2-5; 10 bases line up with TRBD1. Germline V gives CDR1 SGDLS, CDR2 YYNGEE. There are 15 residues in the CDR3. Trimming at V came to 2 bases and at J to 0 bases, leaving 1 base not matched to a gene.

This clonotype occurred once. One junction end disagrees with the germline gene, perhaps due to a read error. The chain joins TRBV6-5 to TRBJ1-5; D call uncertain. Germline V gives CDR1 MNHEY, CDR2 SVGAGI. This CDR3 is built from 13 residues. The CDR3 is CASSRLENQLQHF. In nucleotides, the CDR3 is TGTGCCAGCAGCCGGCTAGAAAATCAGCTCCAGCATTTT.

This clonotype was picked up a small number of times. The chain employs TRBV3-1 and TRBJ2-7; 7 bases align to TRBD1. Germline assignment: CDR1 LGHDT and CDR2 YNNKEL (reference sequence). With V trimmed by 7 bases and J by 0 bases, 6 bases remained unmatched. The CDR3 covers 14 residues. Written as DNA, the CDR3 is TGTGCCAGCAACAACAGGGGAAACTCCTACGAGCAGTACTTC. This encodes CASNNRGNSYEQYF.

The chain links TRBV20-1 to TRBJ2-3, with D maybe TRBD2 (6 bases). Germline loops: CDR1 DFQATT, CDR2 SNEGSKA (reference sequence). The V gene lost 5 bases and the J gene lost 2 bases, with 14 bases spanning the gap. CDR3 size: 14 residues. CDR3 in amino acids: CSADPGTVTDTQYF. The DNA for the CDR3 is TGCAGTGCTGACCCTGGGACTGTCACAGATACGCAGTATTTT.

The genes are TRBV27 and TRBJ1-4; D is unresolved. This CDR3 is 13 amino acids long. The ends were cut back, 5 bases at V and 7 bases at J, with 11 bases in the middle. Germline CDR1 is MNHEY and CDR2 is SMNVEV (reference sequence). CDR3 amino acids: CASSRGRGEKLFF. CDR3 DNA sequence: TGTGCCAGCAGTCGAGGCCGGGGTGAAAAACTGTTTTTT.